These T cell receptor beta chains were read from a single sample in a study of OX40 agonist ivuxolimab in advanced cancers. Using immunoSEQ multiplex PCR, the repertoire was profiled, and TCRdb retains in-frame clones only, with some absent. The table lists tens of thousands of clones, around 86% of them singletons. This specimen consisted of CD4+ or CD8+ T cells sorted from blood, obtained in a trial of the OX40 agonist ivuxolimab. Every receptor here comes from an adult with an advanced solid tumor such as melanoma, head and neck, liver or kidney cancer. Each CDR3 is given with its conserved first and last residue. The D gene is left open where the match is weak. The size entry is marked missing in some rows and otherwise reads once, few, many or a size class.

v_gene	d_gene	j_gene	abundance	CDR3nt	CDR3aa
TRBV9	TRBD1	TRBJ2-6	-	TGTGCCAGCAGCGTAGGGACAGGGGAGACCTATGGGGCCAACGTCCTGACTTTC	CASSVGTGETYGANVLTF
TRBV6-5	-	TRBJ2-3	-	TGTGCCAGCAGTTACTCGTTTGGGACAGATACGCAGTATTTT	CASSYSFGTDTQYF
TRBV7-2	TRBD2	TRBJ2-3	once	TGTGCCAGCAGCTTGGGACTAGCGGGGGTGGTAGATACGCAGTATTTT	CASSLGLAGVVDTQYF
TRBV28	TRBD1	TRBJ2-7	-	TGTGCCAGCCGCCTTACTGGGACAGGGAACGAGCAGTACTTC	CASRLTGTGNEQYF
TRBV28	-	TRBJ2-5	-	TGTGCCAGCAGTTTACCAGGTCGGGGGACCCAGTACTTC	CASSLPGRGTQYF
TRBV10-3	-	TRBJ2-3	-	TGTGCCACAAAAGGGGGGGGTAGCACAGATACGCAGTATTTT	CATKGGGSTDTQYF
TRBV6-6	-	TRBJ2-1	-	TGTGCCAGCAGTTACTTGTCGTCCTCGGGGGAGCAGTTCTTC	CASSYLSSSGEQFF
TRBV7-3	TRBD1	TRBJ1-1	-	TGTGCCAGCAGCCGCCGACAGGGGACTGAAGCTTTCTTT	CASSRRQGTEAFF
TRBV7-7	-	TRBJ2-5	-	TGTGCTAGCAGCTTAAATAGGGAAGAGACCCAGTACTTC	CASSLNREETQYF
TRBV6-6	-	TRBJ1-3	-	TGTGCCAGCCGCCCGGGGATCTCTGGAAACACCATATATTTT	CASRPGISGNTIYF
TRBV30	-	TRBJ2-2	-	TGTGCCTGGAGCAGCGGGAACACCGGGGAGCTGTTTTTT	CAWSSGNTGELFF
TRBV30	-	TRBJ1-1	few	TGTGCCTGGAGTACCAGCAACACTGAAGCTTTCTTT	CAWSTSNTEAFF
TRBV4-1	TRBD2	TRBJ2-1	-	TGCGCCAGCAGCCAAACCCAGGTGGCGCGGGGGGGAATGAGCTCCTACAATGAGCAGTTCTTC	CASSQTQVARGGMSSYNEQFF
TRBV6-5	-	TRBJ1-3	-	TGTGCCAGCAGTTCCATAAACAGCCCTGGAAACACCATATATTTT	CASSSINSPGNTIYF
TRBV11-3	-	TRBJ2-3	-	TGTGCCAGCAAATGGACGGGGACCACAGATACGCAGTATTTT	CASKWTGTTDTQYF
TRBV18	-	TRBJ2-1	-	TGTGCCAGCTCACCACCGAGGGCCTACAATGAGCAGTTCTTC	CASSPPRAYNEQFF
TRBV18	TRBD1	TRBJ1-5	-	TGTGCCAGCTCATTGACAGGGAGAGGCAATCAGCCCCAGCATTTT	CASSLTGRGNQPQHF
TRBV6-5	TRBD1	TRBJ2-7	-	TGTGCCAGCAGTTCCGAGACAGGGCTTCTCTACGAGCAGTACTTC	CASSSETGLLYEQYF
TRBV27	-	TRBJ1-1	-	TGTGCCAGCAGGGATGGGGGGCGGGAGACTGAAGCTTTCTTT	CASRDGGRETEAFF
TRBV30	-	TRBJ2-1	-	TGTGCCTGGAGCCGGACTCCCTACAATGAGCAGTTCTTC	CAWSRTPYNEQFF
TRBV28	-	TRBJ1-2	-	TGTGCCAGCAGTTTACCCGCTACAGGGTATCATGGCTACACCTTC	CASSLPATGYHGYTF
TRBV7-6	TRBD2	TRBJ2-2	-	TGTGCCAGCAGCGCAACTAGCGACGGCTGGGACACCGGGGAGCTGTTTTTT	CASSATSDGWDTGELFF
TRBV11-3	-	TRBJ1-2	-	TGTGCCAGCAGCTTAGACGGGGGGTATGGCTACACCTTC	CASSLDGGYGYTF
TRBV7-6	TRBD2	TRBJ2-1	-	TGTGCCAGCAGCTTAGTACCTAGCGGGGTAGATGAGCAGTTCTTC	CASSLVPSGVDEQFF
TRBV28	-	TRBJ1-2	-	TGTGCCAGCCCCCCGGTAGGGTATGGCTACACCTTC	CASPPVGYGYTF
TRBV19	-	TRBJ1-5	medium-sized	TGTGCCAGTAGTGTGACAGGAGGTAATCAGCCCCAGCATTTT	CASSVTGGNQPQHF
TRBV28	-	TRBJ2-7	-	TGTGCCAGCAGTTCAGGGACTGTCCACTACGAGCAGTACTTC	CASSSGTVHYEQYF
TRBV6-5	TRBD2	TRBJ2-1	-	TGTGCCAGCAGTCTAGCGGGGGAGCAGTTCTTC	CASSLAGEQFF
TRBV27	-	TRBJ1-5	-	TGTGCCAGCAGTCTAAAGTATAGCAATCAGCCCCAGCATTTT	CASSLKYSNQPQHF
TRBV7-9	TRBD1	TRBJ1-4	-	TGTGCCAGCAGCTCCATGAGTACAGGGGGAACTAATGAAAAACTGTTTTTT	CASSSMSTGGTNEKLFF
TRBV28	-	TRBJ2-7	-	TGTGCCAGCAGCCCCACGGACGGAGGGGGGGGCCGCGAGCAGTACTTC	CASSPTDGGGGREQYF
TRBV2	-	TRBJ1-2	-	TGTGCCAGCAGTGAGCAAAGGGTTAACTATGGCTACACCTTC	CASSEQRVNYGYTF